The 5 T cell receptor beta chains given below trace back to one sample, sequenced in a study of cytomegalovirus exposure and HLA in healthy donors (TCRdb year 2017). Library method: the immunoSEQ multiplex PCR assay. The multiplex PCR relied on a mix of 60 forward primers for TCR Vbeta segments and 13 reverse primers for TCR Jbeta segments. The source is immuneACCESS, and TCRdb retained only in-frame sequences with V and J called. Part of the clones is not carried over; for the studies checked, unresolved V genes explain less than half of this, and the remainder is unexplained. The table held for this sample gives more than 55,000 clones. The top ten clones comprise 5% of the sample. The sequenced material came from PBMCs. The receptor set was obtained from a woman in her forties in good health and CMV-seropositive.

The chain is built from TRBV20-1 and TRBJ1-1; tentative D call: TRBD1 (5 bases). CDR1 and CDR2 from the germline V gene are DFQATT and SNEGSKA (reference sequence). This CDR3 is 11 amino acids long. Trimming removed 3 bases from V and 4 bases from J, with 6 bases in between. The CDR3 DNA follows: TGCAGTGCTAGCGGGGGCACTGAAGCTTTCTTT. As protein: CSASGGTEAFF.

The gene calls are TRBV5-1 and TRBJ1-4, with D perhaps TRBD1 (6 bases). Looked up from germline, CDR1 is SGHRS and CDR2 is YFSETQ. The V end lost 2 bases, the J end lost 2 bases, and 13 bases lay between the germline ends. CDR3 length equals 16 residues. The CDR3 coding sequence is TGCGCCAGCAGCTTTGACCGCGGGGGCACTAATGAAAAACTGTTTTTT. It translates to CASSFDRGGTNEKLFF.

The chain has TRBV28 and TRBJ1-3; D perhaps matches TRBD1 (5 bases). CDR1 is MDHEN, CDR2 SYDVKM, per germline. The CDR3 is 14 amino acids. The ends were cut back, 5 bases at V and 0 bases at J, with 8 bases in the middle. The CDR3 nucleotides are TGTGCCAGCAGTGGACATCTCTCTGGAAACACCATATATTTT. Encoded protein: CASSGHLSGNTIYF.

The chain links TRBV19 to TRBJ2-7; D is unresolved. Per the germline V gene, CDR1 is LNHDA and CDR2 is SQIVND (reference sequence). The V gene lost 1 base and the J gene lost 0 bases, with 13 bases spanning the gap. The CDR3 loop spans 16 amino acids. The CDR3 DNA follows: TGTGCCAGTAGTATAGGAGGCCGACGAATCTCCTACGAGCAGTACTTC. This encodes CASSIGGRRISYEQYF.

V is TRBV4-1 and J is TRBJ2-1; no definite D call. This CDR3 is 13 amino acids long. Germline-derived CDR1 and CDR2 are MGHRA and YSYEKL. V lost 4 bases and J 4 bases, leaving 8 bases between the germline ends. In DNA, the CDR3 is TGCGCCAGCAGCCGCCTCCGGTACAATGAGCAGTTCTTC. It specifies CASSRLRYNEQFF.